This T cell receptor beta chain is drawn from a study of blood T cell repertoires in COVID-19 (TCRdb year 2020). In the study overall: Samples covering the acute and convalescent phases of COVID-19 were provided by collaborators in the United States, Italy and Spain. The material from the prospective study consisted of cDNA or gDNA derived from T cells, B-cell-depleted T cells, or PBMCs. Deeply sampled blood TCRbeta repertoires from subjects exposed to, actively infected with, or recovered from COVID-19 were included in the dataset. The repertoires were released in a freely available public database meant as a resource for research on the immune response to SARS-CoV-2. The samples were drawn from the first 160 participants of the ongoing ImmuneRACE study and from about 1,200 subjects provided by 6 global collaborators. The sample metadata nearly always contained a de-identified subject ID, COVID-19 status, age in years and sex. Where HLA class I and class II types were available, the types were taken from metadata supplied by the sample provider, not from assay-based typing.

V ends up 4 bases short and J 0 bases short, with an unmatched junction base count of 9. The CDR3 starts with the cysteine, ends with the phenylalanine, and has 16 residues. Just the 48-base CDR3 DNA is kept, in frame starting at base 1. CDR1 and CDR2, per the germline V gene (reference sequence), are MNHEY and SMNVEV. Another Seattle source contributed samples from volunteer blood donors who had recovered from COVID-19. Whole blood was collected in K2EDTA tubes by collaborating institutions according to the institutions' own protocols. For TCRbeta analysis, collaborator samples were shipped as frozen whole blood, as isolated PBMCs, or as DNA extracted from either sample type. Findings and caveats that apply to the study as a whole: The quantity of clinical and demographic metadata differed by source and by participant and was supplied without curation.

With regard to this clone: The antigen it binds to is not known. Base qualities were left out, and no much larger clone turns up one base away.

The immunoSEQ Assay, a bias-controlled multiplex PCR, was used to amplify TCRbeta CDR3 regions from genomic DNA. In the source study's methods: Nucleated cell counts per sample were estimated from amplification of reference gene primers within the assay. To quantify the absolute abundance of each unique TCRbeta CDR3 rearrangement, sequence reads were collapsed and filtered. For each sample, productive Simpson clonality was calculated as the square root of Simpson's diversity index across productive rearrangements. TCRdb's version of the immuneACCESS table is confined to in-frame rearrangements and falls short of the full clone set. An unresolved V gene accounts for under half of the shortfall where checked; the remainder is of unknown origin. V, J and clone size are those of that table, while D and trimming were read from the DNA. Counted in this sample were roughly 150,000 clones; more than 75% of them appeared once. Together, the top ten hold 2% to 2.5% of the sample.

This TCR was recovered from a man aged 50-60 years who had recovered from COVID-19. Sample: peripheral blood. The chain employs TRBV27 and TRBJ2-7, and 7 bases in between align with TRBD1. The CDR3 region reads CASSSTGQPTSYEQYF. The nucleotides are TGTGCCAGCAGTTCTACGGGACAGCCTACCTCCTACGAGCAGTACTTC.